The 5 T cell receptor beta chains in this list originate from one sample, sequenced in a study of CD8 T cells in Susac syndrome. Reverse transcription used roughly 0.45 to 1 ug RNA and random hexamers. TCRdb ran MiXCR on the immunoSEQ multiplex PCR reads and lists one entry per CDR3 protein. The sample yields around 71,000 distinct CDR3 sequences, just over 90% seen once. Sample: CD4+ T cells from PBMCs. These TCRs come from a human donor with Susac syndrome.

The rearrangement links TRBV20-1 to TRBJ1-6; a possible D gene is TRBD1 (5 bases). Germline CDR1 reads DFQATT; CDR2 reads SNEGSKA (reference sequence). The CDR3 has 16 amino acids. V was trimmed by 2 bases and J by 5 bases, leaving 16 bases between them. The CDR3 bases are TGCAGTGCTAGACCTACACCGGGACGGCATAATTCACCCCTCCACTTT. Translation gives CSARPTPGRHNSPLHF.

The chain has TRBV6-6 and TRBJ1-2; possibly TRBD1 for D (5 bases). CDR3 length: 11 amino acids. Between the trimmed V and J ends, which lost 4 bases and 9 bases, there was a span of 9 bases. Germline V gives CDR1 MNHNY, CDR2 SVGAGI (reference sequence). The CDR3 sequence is CASSFQGSYTF. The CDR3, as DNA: TGTGCCAGCAGTTTCCAGGGAAGCTACACCTTC.

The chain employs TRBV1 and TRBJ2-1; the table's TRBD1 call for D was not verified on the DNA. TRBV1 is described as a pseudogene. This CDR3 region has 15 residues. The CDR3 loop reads CTSTHVKGRENEQFF. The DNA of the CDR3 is TGCACCAGCACCCACGTTAAGGGCAGGGAGAATGAGCAGTTCTTC.

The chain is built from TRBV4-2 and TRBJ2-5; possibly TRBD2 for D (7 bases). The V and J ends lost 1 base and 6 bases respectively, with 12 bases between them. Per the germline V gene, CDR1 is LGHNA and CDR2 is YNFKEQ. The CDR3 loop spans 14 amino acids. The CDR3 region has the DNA TGTGCCAGCAGCCAAGGGGGGGGCAGTAAGACCCAGTACTTC. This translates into CASSQGGGSKTQYF.

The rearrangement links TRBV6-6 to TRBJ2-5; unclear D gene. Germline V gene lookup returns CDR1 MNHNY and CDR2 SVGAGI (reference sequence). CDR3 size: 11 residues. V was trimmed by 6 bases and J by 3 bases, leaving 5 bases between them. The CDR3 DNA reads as TGTGCCAGCAGCTTCAAAGAGACCCAGTACTTC. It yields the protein CASSFKETQYF.